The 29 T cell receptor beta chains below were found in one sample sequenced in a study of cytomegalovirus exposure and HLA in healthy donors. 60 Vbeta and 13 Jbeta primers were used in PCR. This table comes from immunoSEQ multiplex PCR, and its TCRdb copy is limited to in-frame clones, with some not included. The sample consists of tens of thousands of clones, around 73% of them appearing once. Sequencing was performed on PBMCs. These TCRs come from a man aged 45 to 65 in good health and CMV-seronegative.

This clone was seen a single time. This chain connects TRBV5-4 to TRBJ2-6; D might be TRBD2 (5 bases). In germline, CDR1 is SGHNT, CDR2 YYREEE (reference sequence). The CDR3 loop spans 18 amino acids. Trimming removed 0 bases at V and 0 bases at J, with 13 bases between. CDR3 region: CASSLEKGLASGANVLTF. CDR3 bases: TGTGCCAGCAGCTTGGAGAAAGGGCTAGCCTCTGGGGCCAACGTCCTGACTTTC.

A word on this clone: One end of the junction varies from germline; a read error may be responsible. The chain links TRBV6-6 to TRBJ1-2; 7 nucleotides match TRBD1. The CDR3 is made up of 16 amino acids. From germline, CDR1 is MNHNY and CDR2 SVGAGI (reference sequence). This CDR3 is CASSYSYGQEAYGYTF. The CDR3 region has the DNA TGTGCCAGCAGCTACTCCTACGGACAGGAGGCATATGGCTACACCTTC.

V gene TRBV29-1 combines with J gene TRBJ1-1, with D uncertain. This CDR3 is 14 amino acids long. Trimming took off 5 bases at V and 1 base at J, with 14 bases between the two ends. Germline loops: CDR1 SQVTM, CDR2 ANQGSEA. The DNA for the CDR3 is TGCAGCGTTTCAAGCGGCAGGACGAACACTGAAGCTTTCTTT. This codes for CSVSSGRTNTEAFF. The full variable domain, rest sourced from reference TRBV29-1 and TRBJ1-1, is SAVISQKPSRDICQRGTSLTIQCQVDSQVTMMFWYRQQPGQSLTLIATANQGSEATYESGFVIDKFPISRPNLTFSTLTVSNMSPEDSSIYLCSVSSGRTNTEAFFGQGTRLTVV.

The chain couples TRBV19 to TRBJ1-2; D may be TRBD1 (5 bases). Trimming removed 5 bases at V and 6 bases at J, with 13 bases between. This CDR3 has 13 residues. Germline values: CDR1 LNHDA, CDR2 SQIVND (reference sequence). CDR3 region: CASSRQTNNGYTF. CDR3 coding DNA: TGTGCCAGTAGTCGACAGACGAACAATGGCTACACCTTC.

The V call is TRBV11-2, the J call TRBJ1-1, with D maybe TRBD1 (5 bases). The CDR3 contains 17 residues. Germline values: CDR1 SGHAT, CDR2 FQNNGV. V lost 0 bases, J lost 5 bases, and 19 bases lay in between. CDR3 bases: TGTGCCAGCAGCTTAGAAATGGCAGGGCGAGTAGGGACTGAAGCTTTCTTT. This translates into CASSLEMAGRVGTEAFF.

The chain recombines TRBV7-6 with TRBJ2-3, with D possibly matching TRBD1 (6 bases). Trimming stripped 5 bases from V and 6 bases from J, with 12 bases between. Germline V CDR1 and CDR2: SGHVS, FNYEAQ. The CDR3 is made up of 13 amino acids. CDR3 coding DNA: TGTGCCAGCAGCAGGGGGAAGGGTGATACGCAGTATTTT. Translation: CASSRGKGDTQYF.

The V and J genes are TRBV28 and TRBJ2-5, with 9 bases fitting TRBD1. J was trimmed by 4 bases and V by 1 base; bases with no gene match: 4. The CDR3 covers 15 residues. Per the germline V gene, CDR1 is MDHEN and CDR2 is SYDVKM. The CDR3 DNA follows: TGTGCCAGCAGTTTATCTGACAGGGGGGCAGAGACCCAGTACTTC. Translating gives CASSLSDRGAETQYF. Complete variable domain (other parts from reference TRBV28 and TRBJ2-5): DVKVTQSSRYLVKRTGEKVFLECVQDMDHENMFWYRQDPGLGLRLIYFSYDVKMKEKGDIPEGYSVSREKKERFSLILESASTNQTSMYLCASSLSDRGAETQYFGPGTRLLVL.

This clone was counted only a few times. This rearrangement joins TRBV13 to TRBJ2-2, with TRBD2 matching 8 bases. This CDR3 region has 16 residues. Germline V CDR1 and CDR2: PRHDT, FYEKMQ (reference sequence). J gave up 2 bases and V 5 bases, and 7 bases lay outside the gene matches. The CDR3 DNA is TGTGCCAGCAGCCGGGGGGGATTAATTAACACCGGGGAGCTGTTTTTT. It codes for CASSRGGLINTGELFF.

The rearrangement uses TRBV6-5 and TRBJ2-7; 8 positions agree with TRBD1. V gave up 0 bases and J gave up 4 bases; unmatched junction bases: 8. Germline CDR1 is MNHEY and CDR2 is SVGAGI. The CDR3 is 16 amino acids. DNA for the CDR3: TGTGCCAGCAGTTACTCGTTCTGGACAGGGAATTACGAGCAGTACTTC. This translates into CASSYSFWTGNYEQYF.

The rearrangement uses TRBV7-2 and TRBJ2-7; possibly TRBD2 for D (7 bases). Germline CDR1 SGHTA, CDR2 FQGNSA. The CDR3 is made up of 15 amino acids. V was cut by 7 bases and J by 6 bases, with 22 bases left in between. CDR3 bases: TGTGCCAGCACCTGGGGCGGGGGCTTAGCAGGCGAGCAGTACTTC. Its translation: CASTWGGGLAGEQYF.

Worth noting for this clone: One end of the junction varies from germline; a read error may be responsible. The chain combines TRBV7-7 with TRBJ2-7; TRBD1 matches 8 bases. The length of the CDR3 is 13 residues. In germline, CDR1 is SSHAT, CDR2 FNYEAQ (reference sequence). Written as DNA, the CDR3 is TGTGCTAGCAGCTTAGCGGCAGGGGGCGAGCAGTCCTTC. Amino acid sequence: CASSLAAGGEQSF.

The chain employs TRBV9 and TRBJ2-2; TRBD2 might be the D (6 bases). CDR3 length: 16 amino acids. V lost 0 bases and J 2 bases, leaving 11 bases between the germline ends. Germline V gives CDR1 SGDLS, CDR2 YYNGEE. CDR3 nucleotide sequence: TGTGCCAGCAGCGTAGGGGGGGACGCTAACACCGGGGAGCTGTTTTTT. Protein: CASSVGGDANTGELFF.

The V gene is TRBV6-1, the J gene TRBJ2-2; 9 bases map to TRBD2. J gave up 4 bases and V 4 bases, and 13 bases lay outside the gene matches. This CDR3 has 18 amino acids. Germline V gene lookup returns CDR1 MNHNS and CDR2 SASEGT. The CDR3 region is CASSATFSRGGGTGELFF. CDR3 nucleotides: TGTGCCAGCAGTGCGACGTTTTCGCGGGGGGGTGGCACCGGGGAGCTGTTTTTT.

As DNA, the CDR3 is TGTGCCTGGACGCAGGGGGACACTGAAGCTTTCTTT. Its translation is CAWTQGDTEAFF. This rearrangement joins TRBV30 to TRBJ1-1, with 7 bases lining up with TRBD1. The CDR3 contains 12 residues. CDR1 is GTSNPN, CDR2 SVGIG, per germline (reference sequence). J gave up 3 bases and V 4 bases, and 2 bases lay outside the gene matches.

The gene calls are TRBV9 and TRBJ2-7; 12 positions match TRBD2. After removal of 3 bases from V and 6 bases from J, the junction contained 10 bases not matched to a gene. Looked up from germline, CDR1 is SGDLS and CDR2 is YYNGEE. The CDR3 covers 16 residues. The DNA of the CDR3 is TGTGCCAGCAGCGACACTAGCGGGGGGTACGGGGGCGAGCAGTACTTC. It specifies CASSDTSGGYGGEQYF.

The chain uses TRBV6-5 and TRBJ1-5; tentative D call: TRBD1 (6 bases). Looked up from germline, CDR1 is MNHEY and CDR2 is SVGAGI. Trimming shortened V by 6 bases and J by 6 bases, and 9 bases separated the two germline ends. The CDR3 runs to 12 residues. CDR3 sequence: CASRSGVQPQHF. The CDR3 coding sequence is TGTGCCAGCAGATCAGGGGTTCAGCCCCAGCATTTT.

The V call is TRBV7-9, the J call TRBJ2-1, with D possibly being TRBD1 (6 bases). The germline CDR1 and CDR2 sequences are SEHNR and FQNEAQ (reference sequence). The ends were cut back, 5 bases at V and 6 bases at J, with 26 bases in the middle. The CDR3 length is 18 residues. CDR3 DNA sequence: TGTGCCAGCAGCCCACGCCTTGCAGGGGCCCTAAAAGGCAATGAGCAGTTCTTC. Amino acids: CASSPRLAGALKGNEQFF.

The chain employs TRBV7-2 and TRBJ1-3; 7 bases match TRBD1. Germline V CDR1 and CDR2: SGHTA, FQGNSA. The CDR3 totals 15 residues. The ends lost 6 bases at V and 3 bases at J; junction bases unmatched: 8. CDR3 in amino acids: CASREYRGSGNTIYF. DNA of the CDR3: TGTGCCAGCAGAGAGTACAGGGGCAGTGGAAACACCATATATTTT.

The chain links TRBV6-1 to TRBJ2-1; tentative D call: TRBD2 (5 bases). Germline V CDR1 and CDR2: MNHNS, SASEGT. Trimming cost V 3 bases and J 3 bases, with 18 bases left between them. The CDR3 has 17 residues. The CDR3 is CASSDVPGGRFYNEQFF. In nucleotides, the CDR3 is TGTGCCAGCAGTGATGTTCCGGGCGGGCGGTTCTACAATGAGCAGTTCTTC.

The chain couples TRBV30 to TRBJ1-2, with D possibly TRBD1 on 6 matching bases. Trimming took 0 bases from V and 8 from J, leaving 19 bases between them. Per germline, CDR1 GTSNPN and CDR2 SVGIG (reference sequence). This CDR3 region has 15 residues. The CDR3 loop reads CAWSVGAATQGGYTF. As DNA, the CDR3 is TGTGCCTGGAGTGTAGGCGCTGCAACCCAGGGGGGCTACACCTTC.

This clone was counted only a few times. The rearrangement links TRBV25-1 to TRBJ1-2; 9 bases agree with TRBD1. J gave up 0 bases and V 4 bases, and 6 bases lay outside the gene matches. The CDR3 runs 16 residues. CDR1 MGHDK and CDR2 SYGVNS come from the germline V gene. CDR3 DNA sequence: TGTGCCAGCAGTGGCTGGGACAGGGAGACTAACTATGGCTACACCTTC. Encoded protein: CASSGWDRETNYGYTF.

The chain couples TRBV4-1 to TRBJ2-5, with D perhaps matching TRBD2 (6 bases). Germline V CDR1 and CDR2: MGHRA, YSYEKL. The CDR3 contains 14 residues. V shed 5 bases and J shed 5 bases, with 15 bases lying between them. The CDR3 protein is CASSAPLEGETQYF. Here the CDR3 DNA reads TGCGCCAGCAGCGCGCCCTTGGAGGGGGAGACCCAGTACTTC.

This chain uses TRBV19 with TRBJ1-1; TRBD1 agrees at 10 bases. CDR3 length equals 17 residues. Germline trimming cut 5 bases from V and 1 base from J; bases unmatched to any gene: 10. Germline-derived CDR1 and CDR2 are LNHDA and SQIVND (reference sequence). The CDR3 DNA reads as TGTGCCAGTAGTTCAAGACAGGGGGCTTCCCCGAACACTGAAGCTTTCTTT. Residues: CASSSRQGASPNTEAFF.

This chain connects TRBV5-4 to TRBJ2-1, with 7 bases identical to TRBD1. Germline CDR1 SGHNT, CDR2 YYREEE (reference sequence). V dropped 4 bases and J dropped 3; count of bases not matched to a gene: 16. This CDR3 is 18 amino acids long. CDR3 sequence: CASSQGGRRALYYNEQFF. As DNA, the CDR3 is TGTGCCAGCAGCCAAGGGGGCAGAAGGGCCCTTTACTACAATGAGCAGTTCTTC.

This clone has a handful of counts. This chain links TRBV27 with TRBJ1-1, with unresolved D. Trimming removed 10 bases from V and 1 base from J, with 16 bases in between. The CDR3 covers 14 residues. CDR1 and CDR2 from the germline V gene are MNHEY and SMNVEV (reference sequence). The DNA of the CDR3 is TGTGCCACTCACCCCTCTCGGGAGAACACTGAAGCTTTCTTT. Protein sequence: CATHPSRENTEAFF.

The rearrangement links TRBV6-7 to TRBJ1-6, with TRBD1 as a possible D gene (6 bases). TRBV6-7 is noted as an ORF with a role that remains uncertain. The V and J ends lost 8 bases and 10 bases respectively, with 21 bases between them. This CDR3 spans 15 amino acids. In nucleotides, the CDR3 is TGTGCCAGCCTTGCCCCCAACAGGGTGCTCTCACCCCTCCACTTT. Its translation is CASLAPNRVLSPLHF.

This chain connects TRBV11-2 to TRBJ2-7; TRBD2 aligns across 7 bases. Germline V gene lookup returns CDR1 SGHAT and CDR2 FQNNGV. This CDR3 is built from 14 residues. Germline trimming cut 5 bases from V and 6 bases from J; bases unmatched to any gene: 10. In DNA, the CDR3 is TGTGCCAGCAGCCCGGAGGGGTCGGGGGGCGAGCAGTACTTC. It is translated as CASSPEGSGGEQYF.

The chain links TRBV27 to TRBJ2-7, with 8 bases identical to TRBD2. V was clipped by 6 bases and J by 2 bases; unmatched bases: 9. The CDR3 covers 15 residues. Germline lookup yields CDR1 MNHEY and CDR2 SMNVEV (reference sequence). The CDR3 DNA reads TGTGCCAGCAGCCGGGGGGGACTCAAGACCTACGAGCAGTACTTC. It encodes CASSRGGLKTYEQYF.

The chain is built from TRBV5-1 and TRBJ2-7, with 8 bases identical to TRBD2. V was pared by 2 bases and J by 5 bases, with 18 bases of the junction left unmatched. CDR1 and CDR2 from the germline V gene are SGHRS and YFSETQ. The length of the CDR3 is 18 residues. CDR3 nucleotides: TGCGCCAGCAGCTTATCCGGGGGGGGGTCGGTGGTTTTGAACGAGCAGTACTTC. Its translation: CASSLSGGGSVVLNEQYF.